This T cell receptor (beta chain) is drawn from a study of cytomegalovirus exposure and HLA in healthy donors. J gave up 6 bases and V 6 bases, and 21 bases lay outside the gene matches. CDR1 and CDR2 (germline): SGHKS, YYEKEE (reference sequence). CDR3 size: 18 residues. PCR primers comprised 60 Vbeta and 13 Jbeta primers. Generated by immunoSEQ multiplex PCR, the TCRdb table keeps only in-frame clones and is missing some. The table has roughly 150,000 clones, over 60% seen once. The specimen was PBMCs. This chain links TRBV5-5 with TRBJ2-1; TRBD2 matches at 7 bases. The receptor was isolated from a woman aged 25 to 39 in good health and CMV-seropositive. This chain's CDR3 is CASTVWEGTATLGNEQFF. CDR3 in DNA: TGTGCCAGCACGGTATGGGAGGGGACGGCCACTTTAGGCAATGAGCAGTTCTTC.